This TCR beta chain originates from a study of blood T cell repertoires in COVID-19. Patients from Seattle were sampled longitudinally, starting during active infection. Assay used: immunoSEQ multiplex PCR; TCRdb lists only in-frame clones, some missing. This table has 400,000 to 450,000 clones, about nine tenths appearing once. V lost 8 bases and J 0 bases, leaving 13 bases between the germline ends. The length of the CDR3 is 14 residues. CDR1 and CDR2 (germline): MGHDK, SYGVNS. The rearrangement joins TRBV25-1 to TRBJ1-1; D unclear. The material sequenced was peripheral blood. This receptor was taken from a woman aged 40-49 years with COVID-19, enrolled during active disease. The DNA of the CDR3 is TGTGCCAGCCTCCCTTGGGAGCTGAACACTGAAGCTTTCTTT. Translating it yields CASLPWELNTEAFF.